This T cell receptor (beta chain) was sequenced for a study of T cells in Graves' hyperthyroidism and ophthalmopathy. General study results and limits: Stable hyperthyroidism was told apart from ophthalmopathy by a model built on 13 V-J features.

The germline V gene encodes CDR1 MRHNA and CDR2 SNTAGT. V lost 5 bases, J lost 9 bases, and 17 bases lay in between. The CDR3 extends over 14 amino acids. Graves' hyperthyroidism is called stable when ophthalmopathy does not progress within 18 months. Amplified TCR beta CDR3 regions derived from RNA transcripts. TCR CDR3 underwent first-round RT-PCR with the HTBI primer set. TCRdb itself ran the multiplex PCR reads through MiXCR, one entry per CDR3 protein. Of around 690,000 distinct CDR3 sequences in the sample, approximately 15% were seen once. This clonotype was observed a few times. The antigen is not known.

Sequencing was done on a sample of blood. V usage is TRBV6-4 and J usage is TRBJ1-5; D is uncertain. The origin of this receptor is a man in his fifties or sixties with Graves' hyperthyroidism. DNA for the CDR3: TGTGCCAGCAGTTCTAGGGCAGATTTACCGCCCCAGCATTTT. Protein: CASSSRADLPPQHF.